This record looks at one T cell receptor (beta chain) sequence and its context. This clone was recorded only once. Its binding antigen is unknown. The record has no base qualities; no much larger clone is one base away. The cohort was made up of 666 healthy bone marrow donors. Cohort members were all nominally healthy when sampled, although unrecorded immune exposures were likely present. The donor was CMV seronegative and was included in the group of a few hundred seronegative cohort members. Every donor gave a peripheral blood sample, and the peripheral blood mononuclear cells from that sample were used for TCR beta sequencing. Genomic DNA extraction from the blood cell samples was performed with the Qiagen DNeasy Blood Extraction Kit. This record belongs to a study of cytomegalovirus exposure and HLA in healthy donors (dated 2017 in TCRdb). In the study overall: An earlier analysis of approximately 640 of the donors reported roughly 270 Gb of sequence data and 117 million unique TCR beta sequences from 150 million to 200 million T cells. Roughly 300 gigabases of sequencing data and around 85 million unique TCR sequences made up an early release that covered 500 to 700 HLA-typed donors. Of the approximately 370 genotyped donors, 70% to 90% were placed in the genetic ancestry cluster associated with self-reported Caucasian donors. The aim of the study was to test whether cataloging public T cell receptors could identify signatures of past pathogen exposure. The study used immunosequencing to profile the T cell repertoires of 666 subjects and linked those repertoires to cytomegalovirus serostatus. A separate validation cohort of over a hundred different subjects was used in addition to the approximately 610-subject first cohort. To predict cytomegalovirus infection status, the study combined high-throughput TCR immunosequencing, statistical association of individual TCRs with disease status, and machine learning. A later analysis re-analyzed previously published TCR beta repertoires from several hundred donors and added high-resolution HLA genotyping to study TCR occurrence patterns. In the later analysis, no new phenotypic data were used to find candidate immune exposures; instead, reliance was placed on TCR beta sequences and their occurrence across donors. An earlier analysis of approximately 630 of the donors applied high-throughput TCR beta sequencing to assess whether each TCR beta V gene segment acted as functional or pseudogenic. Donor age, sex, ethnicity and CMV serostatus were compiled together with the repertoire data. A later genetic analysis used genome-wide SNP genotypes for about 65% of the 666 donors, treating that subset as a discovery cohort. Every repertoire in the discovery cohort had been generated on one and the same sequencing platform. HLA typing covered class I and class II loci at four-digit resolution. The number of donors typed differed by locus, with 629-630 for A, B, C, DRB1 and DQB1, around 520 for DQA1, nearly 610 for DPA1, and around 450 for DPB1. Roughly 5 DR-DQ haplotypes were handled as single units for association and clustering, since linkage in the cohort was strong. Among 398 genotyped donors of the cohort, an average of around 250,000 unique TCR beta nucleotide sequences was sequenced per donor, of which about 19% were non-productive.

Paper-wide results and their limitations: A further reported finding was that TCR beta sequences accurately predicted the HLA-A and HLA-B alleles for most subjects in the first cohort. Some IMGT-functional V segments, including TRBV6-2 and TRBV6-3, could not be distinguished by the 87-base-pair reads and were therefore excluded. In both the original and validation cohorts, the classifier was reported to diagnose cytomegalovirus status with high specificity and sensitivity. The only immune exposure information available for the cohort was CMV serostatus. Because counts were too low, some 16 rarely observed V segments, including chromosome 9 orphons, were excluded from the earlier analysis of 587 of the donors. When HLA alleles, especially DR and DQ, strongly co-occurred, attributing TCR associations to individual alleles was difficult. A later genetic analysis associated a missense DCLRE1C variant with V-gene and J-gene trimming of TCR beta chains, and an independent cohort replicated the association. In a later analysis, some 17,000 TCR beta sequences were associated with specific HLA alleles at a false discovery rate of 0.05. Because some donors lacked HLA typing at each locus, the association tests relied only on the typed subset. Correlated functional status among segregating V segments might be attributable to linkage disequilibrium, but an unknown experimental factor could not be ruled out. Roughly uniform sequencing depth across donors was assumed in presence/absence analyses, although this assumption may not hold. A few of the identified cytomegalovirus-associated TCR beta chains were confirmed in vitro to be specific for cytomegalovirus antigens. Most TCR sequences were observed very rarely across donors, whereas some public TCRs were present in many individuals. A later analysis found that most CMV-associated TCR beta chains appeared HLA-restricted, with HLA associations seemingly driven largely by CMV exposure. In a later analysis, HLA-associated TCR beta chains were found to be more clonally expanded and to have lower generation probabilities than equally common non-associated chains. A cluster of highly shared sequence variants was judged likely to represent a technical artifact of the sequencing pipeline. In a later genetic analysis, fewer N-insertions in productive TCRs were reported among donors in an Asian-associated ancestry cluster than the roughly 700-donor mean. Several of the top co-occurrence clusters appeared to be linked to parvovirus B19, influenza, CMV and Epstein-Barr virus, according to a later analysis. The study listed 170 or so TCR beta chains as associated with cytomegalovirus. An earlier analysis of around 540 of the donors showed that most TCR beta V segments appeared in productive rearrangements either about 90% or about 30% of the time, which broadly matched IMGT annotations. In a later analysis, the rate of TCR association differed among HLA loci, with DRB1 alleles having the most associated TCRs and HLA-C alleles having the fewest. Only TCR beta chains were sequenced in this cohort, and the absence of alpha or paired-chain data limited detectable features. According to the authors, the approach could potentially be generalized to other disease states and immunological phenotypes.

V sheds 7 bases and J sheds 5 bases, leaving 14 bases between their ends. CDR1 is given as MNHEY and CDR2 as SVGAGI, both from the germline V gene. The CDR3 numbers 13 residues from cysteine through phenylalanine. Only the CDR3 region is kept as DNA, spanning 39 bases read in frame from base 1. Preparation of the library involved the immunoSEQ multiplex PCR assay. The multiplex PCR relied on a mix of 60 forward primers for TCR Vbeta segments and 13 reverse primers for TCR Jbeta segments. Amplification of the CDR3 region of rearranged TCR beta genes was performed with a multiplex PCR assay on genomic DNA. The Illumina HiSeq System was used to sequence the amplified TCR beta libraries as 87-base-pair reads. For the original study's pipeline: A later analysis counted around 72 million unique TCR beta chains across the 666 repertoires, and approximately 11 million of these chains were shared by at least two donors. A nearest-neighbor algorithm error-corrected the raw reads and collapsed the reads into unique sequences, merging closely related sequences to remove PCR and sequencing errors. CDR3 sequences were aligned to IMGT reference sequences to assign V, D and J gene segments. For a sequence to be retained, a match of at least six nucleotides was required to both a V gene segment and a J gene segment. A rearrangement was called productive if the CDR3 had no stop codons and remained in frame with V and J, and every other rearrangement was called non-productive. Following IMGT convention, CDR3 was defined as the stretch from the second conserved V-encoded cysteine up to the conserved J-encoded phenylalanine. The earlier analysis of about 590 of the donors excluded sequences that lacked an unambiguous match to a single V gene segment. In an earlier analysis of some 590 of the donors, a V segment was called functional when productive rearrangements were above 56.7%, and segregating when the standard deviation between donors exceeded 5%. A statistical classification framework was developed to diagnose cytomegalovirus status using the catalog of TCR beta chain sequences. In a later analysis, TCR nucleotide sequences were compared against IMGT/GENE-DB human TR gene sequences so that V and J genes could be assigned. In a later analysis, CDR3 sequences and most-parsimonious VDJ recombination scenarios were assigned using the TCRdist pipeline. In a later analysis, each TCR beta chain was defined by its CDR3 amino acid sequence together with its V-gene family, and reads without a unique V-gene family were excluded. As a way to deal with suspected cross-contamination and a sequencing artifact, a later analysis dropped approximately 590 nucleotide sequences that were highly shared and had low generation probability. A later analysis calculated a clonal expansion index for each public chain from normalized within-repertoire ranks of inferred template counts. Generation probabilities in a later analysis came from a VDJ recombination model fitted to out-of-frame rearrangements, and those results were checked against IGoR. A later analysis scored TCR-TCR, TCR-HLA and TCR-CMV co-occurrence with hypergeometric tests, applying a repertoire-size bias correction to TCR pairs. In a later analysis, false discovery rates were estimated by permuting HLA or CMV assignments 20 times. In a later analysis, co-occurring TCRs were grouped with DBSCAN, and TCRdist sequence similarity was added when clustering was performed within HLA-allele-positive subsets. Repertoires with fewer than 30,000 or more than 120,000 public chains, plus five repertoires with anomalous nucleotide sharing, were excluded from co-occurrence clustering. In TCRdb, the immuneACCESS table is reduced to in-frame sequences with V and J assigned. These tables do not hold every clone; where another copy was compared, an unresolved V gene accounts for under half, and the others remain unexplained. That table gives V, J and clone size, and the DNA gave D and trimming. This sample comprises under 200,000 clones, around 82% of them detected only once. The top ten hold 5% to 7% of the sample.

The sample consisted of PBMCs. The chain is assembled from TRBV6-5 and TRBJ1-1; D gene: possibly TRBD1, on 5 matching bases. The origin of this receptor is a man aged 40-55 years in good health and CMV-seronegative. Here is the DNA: TGTGCCAGCACTCAAGGTGGGGGGACTGAAGCTTTCTTT. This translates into CASTQGGGTEAFF.